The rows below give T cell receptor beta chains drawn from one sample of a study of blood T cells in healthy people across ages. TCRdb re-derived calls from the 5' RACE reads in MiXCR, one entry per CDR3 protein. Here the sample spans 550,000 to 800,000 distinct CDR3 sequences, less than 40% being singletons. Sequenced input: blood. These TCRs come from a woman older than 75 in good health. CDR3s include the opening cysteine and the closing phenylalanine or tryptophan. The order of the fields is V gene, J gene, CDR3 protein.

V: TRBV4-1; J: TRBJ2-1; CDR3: CASSLDRSDNEQFF
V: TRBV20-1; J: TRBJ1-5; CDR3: CSASPRHGNQPQHF
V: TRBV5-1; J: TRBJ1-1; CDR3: CASSFRDRGTEAFF
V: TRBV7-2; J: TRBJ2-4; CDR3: CASSLGPGGSIQYF
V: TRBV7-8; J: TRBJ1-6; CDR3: CASSLASTGAGLYSPLHF
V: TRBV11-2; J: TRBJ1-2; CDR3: CASSSSGTYGYTF
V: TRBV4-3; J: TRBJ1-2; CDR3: CASSPNMGVGDGYTF
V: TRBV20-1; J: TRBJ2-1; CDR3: CSARDQQRAYYNEQFF
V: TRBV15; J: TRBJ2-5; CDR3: CAPCGGVQETQYF
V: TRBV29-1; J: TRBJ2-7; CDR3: CSVYRDYEQYF
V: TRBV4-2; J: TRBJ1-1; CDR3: CASSFRGQSTEAFF
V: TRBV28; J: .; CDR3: CASSLMGGSYNEQYF
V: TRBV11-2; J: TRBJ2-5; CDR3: CASSPLEGVYNEQYF
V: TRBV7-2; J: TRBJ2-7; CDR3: CASSPLSGGIYEQYF
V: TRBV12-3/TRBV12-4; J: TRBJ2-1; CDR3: CASSPIGVKKDEQFF
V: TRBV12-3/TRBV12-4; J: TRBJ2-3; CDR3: CASTWLIADAQYF
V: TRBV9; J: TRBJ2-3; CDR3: CASSPRDRGGGDTQYF
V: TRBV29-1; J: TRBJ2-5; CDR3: CSGAGGGRETQYF
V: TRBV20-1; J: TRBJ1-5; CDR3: CSARSGGNNQPQHF
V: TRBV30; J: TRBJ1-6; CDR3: CAWSVLKTGGSPLHF
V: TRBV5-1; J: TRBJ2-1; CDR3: CASSLLPSGGIGEQFF
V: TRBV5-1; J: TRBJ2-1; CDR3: CASSLGFGGGEQFF
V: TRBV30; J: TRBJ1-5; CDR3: CAWSLGGGQPQHF
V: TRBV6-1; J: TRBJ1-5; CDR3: CAGSVQGGLNQPQHF
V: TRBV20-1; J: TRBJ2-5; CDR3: CSARAPAIAETQYF
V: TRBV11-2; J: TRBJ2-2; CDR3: CASSLDGTGELFF
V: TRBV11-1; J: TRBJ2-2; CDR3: CASSRSFTGELFF
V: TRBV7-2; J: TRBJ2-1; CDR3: CASSLSGGFPAEQFF
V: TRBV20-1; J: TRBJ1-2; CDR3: CSASKGRVYGYTF
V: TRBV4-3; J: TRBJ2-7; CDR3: CASSYPGQGNEQYF
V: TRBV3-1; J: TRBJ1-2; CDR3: CASSPRTGERGYTF
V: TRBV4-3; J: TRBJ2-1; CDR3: CASSQQLAAYNEQFF
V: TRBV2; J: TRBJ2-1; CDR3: CASEQGHEQFF
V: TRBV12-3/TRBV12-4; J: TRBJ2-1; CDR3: CASSPQAGTYNEQFF
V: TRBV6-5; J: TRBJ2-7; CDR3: CASSYSGRRSYEQYF
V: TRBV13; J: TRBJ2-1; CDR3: CASSLEQNNEQFF
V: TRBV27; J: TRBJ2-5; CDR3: CASREQGAGEQYF
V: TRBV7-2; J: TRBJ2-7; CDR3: CASSGSGPYEQYF
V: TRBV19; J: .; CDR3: CASSTRQGDRCEQYF
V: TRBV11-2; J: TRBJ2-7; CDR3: CASSFLDRGMDYEQYF
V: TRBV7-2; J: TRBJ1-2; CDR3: CASSLGAQVSGYTF